The present T cell receptor beta chain was sequenced within a study of a mutant IDH1 vaccine in newly diagnosed glioma. Study-level information: The start of vaccination came 4-6 weeks after radiotherapy alone, or with temozolomide cycles. Treated patients had a mean age of 40.4 years and an approximately 62% male, 37.5% female split. Prior therapy was radiotherapy, temozolomide, or both; most received both. Study-wide findings and caveats: Of the patients, 85% to 95% had vaccine-induced immune responses.

Method: immunoSEQ multiplex PCR; TCRdb's copy keeps in-frame clones and lacks some. Among tens of thousands of clones listed, roughly 85% were seen once. Regarding this clone: The antigen is not known.

Time point noted: week 11, during vaccination. In the vaccine, a single dose held 300 ug of the mutant IDH1 20-mer peptide, along with topical imiquimod. The CDR3 consists of 13 residues. Trimming pared 5 bases from V and 1 base from J, leaving 8 bases between. CDR1 is SEHNR, CDR2 FQNEAQ, per germline (reference sequence). V and J are TRBV7-9 and TRBJ2-5; D is unclear. This TCR derives from a man aged 35-49 years with glioma. The sequencing used PBMCs, collected from a glioma patient whose treatment included an IDH1 peptide vaccine. CDR3 DNA sequence: TGTGCCAGCAGCAACGGCATCCAAGAGACCCAGTACTTC. This sequence encodes CASSNGIQETQYF.